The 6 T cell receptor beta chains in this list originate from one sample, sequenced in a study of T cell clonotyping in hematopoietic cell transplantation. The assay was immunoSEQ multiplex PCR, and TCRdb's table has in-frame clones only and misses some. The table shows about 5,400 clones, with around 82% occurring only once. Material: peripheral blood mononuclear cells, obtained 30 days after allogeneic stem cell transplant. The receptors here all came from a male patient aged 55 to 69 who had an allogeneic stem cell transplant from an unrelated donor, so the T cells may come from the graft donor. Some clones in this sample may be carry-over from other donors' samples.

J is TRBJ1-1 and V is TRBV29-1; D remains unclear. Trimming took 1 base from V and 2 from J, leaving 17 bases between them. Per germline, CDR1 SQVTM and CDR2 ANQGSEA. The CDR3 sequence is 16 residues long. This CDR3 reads CSVEGAAPLRNTEAFF. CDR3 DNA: TGCAGCGTTGAAGGGGCCGCTCCTCTGCGAAACACTGAAGCTTTCTTT.

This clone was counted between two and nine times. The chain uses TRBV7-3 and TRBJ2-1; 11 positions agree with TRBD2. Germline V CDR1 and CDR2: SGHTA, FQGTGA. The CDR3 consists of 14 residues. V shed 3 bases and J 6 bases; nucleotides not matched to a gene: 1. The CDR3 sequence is CASSFSGGANEQFF. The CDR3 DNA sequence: TGTGCCAGCAGCTTTAGCGGGGGGGCCAATGAGCAGTTCTTC.

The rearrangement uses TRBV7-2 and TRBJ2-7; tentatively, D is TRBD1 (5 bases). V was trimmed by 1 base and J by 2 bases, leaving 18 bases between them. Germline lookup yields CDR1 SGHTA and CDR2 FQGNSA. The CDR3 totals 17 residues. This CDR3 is CASSLEWGQPYPYEQYF. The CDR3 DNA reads TGTGCCAGCAGCTTAGAATGGGGCCAGCCTTATCCCTACGAGCAGTACTTC.

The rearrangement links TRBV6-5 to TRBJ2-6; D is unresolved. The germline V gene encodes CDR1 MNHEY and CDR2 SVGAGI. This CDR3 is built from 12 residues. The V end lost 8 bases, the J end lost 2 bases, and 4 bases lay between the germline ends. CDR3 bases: TGTGCCAGCTCCCCTGGGGCCAACGTCCTGACTTTC. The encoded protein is CASSPGANVLTF.

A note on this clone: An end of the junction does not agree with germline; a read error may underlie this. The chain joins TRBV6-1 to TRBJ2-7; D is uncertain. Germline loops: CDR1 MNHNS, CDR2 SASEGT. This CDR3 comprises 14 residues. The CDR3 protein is CASRELLSSYEQCF. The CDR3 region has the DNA TGTGCCAGCAGGGAACTTCTGAGCTCCTACGAGCAGTGCTTC.

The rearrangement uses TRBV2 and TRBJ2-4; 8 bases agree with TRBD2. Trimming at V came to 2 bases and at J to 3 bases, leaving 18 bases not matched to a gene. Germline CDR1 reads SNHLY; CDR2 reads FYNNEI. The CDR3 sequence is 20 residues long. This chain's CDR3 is CASSESVVALADIFKNIQYF. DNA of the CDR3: TGTGCCAGCAGTGAATCTGTCGTGGCACTAGCGGATATATTCAAAAACATTCAGTACTTC.